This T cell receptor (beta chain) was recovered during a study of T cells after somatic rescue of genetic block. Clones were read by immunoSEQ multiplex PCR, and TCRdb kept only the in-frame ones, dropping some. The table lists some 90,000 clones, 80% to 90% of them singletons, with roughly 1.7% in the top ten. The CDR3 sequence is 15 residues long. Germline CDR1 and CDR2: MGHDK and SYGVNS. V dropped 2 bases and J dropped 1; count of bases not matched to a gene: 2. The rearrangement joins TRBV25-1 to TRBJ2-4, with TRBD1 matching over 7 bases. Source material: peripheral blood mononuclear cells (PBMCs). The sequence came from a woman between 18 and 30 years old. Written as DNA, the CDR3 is TGTGCCAGCAGTGAACCGGGACAGGCCAAAAACATTCAGTACTTC. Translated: CASSEPGQAKNIQYF.